This TCR beta chain is from a study of T-cell reconstitution after alpha-beta-depleted transplantation in children. Germline V gene data show CDR1 as SGHRS and CDR2 as YFSETQ. CDR3 size: 13 residues. V lost 3 bases and J lost 5, with 8 bases in between. Unique molecular identifiers were incorporated when the TCRbeta library was constructed. TCRdb reprocessed the PCR reads via MiXCR and lists one record per CDR3 protein. The sample contains about 240,000 distinct CDR3 sequences, 12% of which appear only once. This chain joins TRBV5-1 and TRBJ2-2, with D unresolved. This clonotype originated in a human donor who donated a stem cell graft to a child with acute lymphoblastic leukemia. The source material was PBMCs from the stem cell graft donor, sampled from the stem cell graft. This CDR3 reads CASSSAETGELFF. In DNA, the CDR3 is TGCGCCAGCAGCTCTGCAGAAACCGGGGAGCTGTTTTTT. Supplemented by reference TRBV5-1 and TRBJ2-2, the full variable domain reads KAGVTQTPRYLIKTRGQQVTLSCSPISGHRSVSWYQQTPGQGLQFLFEYFSETQRNKGNFPGRFSGRQFSNSRSEMNVSTLELGDSALYLCASSSAETGELFFGEGSRLTVL.